Listed below are T cell receptor beta chains from one sample, sequenced in a study of T-cell memory formation after mild COVID-19. TCRdb re-called the 5' RACE reads through MiXCR, storing one row per CDR3 protein. Among a few hundred thousand distinct CDR3 sequences listed, roughly 20% were seen once. Sequencing was carried out using PBMCs or a T cell subset sorted from them (not recorded which). The receptors were gathered from a man aged 18 to 30 who had mild COVID-19 (a few samples of this study predate the infection). Cell type and time point are not known. The CDR3 runs from the conserved cysteine through the conserved F or W. D genes are given only for firm matches. Clone size, where shown, is once, few, many, or a class for clones that have expanded.

d_call | clone_size | j_call | v_call | cdr3_nt | cdr3_aa
TRBD2 | . | TRBJ2-3 | TRBV7-6 | TGTGCCAGCAGCCCCGGGGGGGGGCCAGATACGCAGTATTTT | CASSPGGGPDTQYF
. | few | TRBJ1-5 | TRBV5-5 | TGTGCCAGCAGCTTTTCCAGACTTTATTACAATCAGCCCCAGCATTTT | CASSFSRLYYNQPQHF
. | many | TRBJ2-1 | TRBV7-9 | TGTGCCAGCAGCCGGTCCCAGGGCTACAACAATGAGCAGTTCTTC | CASSRSQGYNNEQFF
. | . | TRBJ2-6 | TRBV5-1 | TGCGCCAGCAGACAGGGGGGGTCTGGGGCCAACGTCCTGACTTTC | CASRQGGSGANVLTF
. | many | TRBJ2-2 | TRBV4-1 | TGCGCCAGCAGCGGAATAGCGGCAGGGAACACCGGGGAGCTGTTTTTT | CASSGIAAGNTGELFF
. | many | TRBJ1-2 | TRBV12-3/TRBV12-4 | TGTGCCAGCAGTTTACGCCGAGCAATCGGTCTTGGCTACACCTTC | CASSLRRAIGLGYTF
. | few | TRBJ2-1 | TRBV7-2 | TGTGCCAGCAGCCCCCAAAGGGGGGCCAATGAGCAGTTCTTC | CASSPQRGANEQFF
. | many | TRBJ1-5 | TRBV6-2/TRBV6-3 | TGTGCCAGCAGTTCGGGGGCCGCGGGGACGCATTTT | CASSSGAAGTHF
TRBD2 | . | TRBJ2-1 | TRBV10-1 | TGCGCCAGCAGTGAGTCGTTGGGACTACCCCAACCTTACAATGAGCAGTTCTTC | CASSESLGLPQPYNEQFF
TRBD1 | few | TRBJ2-3 | TRBV24-1 | TGTGCCACCAGGAGAACAGGGGACACAGATACGCAGTATTTT | CATRRTGDTDTQYF
TRBD2 | few | TRBJ2-5 | TRBV19 | TGTGCCAGTAGCCGGATGCTAGCGGGGCCAGAGACCCAGTACTTC | CASSRMLAGPETQYF
. | . | TRBJ1-1 | TRBV20-1 | TGCAGTGCCGACCGCGTCACTGAAGCTTTCTTT | CSADRVTEAFF
. | few | TRBJ1-2 | TRBV12-3/TRBV12-4 | TGTGCCAGCACCCCAGCCACCGTTAGGGGATATGGCTACACCTTC | CASTPATVRGYGYTF
TRBD1 | . | TRBJ2-3 | TRBV25-1 | TGTGCCAGCAGTGATTGGACAGGGGCTGCAGATACGCAGTATTTT | CASSDWTGAADTQYF
. | . | TRBJ1-1 | TRBV11-2 | TGTGCCAGCAGCTCGTATCTTGGGCCTGAAGCTTTCTTT | CASSSYLGPEAFF
. | . | TRBJ1-6 | TRBV7-9 | TGTGCCAGCAGCCAAGACAGTTATAATTCACCCCTCCACTTT | CASSQDSYNSPLHF
. | . | TRBJ2-5 | TRBV15 | TGTGCCACCAGCACATCGGAGGTGCGAGAGACCCAGTACTTC | CATSTSEVRETQYF
TRBD1 | . | TRBJ1-1 | TRBV18 | TGTGCCAGCTCACCCTCGCCGGGACAGCAGAACACTGAAGCTTTCTTT | CASSPSPGQQNTEAFF
. | . | TRBJ1-6 | TRBV5-1 | TGCGCCAGCACAGCTGGAAGCTCCTATAATTCACCCCTCCACTTT | CASTAGSSYNSPLHF
. | many | TRBJ2-1 | TRBV5-1 | TGCGCCAGCAGCCCCGAGGAGGGCCCCTACAATGAGCAGTTCTTC | CASSPEEGPYNEQFF
. | . | TRBJ1-1 | TRBV6-5 | TGTGCCAGCAGTTACTCGACTGTGAACACTGAAGCTTTCTTT | CASSYSTVNTEAFF
TRBD2 | . | TRBJ2-2 | TRBV9 | TGTGCCAGCAGCGTAAACCGGGGGGGCCGGGGCACCGGGGAGCTGTTTTTT | CASSVNRGGRGTGELFF
TRBD1 | . | TRBJ2-1 | TRBV7-2 | TGTGCCAGCAGCTCAACAGGGGGCTACAATGAGCAGTTCTTC | CASSSTGGYNEQFF
. | . | TRBJ2-4 | TRBV12-3/TRBV12-4 | TGTGCCAGCAGTCCCGAGGGACACTTGGACCCCTCGTACTTC | CASSPEGHLDPSYF
. | . | TRBJ1-4 | TRBV20-1 | TGCAGTGCTAGTCCCTTTCGCGAGGCGACTAATGAAAAACTGTTTTTT | CSASPFREATNEKLFF
. | few | TRBJ2-1 | TRBV5-1 | TGCGCCAGCAGCGCCACTCGGACGGGTGGGCTCAATGAGCAGTTCTTC | CASSATRTGGLNEQFF
. | . | TRBJ2-2 | TRBV6-2/TRBV6-3 | TGTGCCAGCAACCCTTGGAGACGGGGGAACACCGGGGAGCTGTTTTTT | CASNPWRRGNTGELFF
. | few | TRBJ2-1 | TRBV11-2 | TGTGCCAGCACCGGGGACTCCTACAATGAGCAGTTCTTC | CASTGDSYNEQFF
. | few | TRBJ1-4 | TRBV19 | TGTGCCAGCGGGAAGATGGATGCTAATGAAAAACTGTTTTTT | CASGKMDANEKLFF
. | . | TRBJ2-1 | TRBV7-2 | TGTGCCAGCAGCCAGACAAGTTACAATGAGCAGTTCTTC | CASSQTSYNEQFF
. | . | TRBJ1-1 | TRBV4-3 | TGCGCCAGCAGCCAACGTGCGGCACGGGAAATGAACACTGAAGCTTTCTTT | CASSQRAAREMNTEAFF
. | few | TRBJ2-5 | TRBV20-1 | TGCAGTGCTAGCACCGGGCTGCAAGAAGAGACCCAGTACTTC | CSASTGLQEETQYF
TRBD1 | . | TRBJ2-7 | TRBV29-1 | TGCAGCGTTGTGGGCAGGACAGGGCCCTACGAGCAGTACTTC | CSVVGRTGPYEQYF
. | few | TRBJ2-3 | TRBV24-1 | TGTGCCACCAGTGATACAAGGAGATCTAGCACAGATACGCAGTATTTT | CATSDTRRSSTDTQYF
. | many | TRBJ2-5 | TRBV18 | TGTGCCAGCTCACCACGATCACAGGGTGCGGAGACCCAGTACTTC | CASSPRSQGAETQYF
. | few | TRBJ2-5 | TRBV28 | TGTGCCAGCAGTTTATGGTGGCGGGGGCTCGAGACCCAGTACTTC | CASSLWWRGLETQYF
TRBD1 | . | TRBJ2-3 | TRBV5-1 | TGCGCCAGCAGCTTGTCTTTGCAGGGGGCGATCCAGTATTTT | CASSLSLQGAIQYF
TRBD1 | . | TRBJ1-6 | TRBV7-2 | TGTGCCACCAAGGGACAGGGACTCCTGAATTCACCCCTCCACTTT | CATKGQGLLNSPLHF
. | few | TRBJ1-2 | TRBV7-9 | TGTGCCAGCAGCCCAGGGAAATCAGCTTCTAACTATGGCTACACCTTC | CASSPGKSASNYGYTF
. | . | TRBJ2-5 | TRBV7-2 | TGTGCCAGCAGCTTAGATTATTCAGAGACCCAGTACTTC | CASSLDYSETQYF
. | . | TRBJ2-7 | TRBV7-6 | TGTGCCAGCAGCTTAGATCAGGGTCGGTACGAGCAGTACTTC | CASSLDQGRYEQYF
. | few | TRBJ2-1 | TRBV12-3/TRBV12-4 | TGTGCCAGCAGTTTCCGGGGATCCTACAATGAGCAGTTCTTC | CASSFRGSYNEQFF
. | . | TRBJ2-5 | TRBV10-3 | TGTGCCATCAGTTCTAGGGCAGAGACCCAGTACTTC | CAISSRAETQYF
TRBD2 | few | TRBJ2-1 | TRBV6-2/TRBV6-3 | TGTGCCAGTACCAGGACTAGCGCGGGAAGTGAGCAGTTCTTC | CASTRTSAGSEQFF
. | . | TRBJ2-6 | TRBV4-1 | TGCGCCAGCAGCCAGGTCACTGGGGCCAACGTCCTGACTTTC | CASSQVTGANVLTF